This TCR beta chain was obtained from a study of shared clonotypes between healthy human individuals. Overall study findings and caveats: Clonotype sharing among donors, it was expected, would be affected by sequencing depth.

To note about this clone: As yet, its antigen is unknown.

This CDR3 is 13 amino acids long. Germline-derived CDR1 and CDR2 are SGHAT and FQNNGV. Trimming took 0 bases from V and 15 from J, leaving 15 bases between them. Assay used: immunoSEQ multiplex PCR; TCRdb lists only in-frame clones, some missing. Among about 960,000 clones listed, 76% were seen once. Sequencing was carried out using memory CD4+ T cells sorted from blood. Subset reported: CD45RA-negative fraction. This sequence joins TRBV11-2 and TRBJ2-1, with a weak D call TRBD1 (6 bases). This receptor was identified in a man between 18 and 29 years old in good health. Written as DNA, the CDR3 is TGTGCCAGCAGCTTAGACCGACAGGCTCTAGTGTTCTTC. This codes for CASSLDRQALVFF.